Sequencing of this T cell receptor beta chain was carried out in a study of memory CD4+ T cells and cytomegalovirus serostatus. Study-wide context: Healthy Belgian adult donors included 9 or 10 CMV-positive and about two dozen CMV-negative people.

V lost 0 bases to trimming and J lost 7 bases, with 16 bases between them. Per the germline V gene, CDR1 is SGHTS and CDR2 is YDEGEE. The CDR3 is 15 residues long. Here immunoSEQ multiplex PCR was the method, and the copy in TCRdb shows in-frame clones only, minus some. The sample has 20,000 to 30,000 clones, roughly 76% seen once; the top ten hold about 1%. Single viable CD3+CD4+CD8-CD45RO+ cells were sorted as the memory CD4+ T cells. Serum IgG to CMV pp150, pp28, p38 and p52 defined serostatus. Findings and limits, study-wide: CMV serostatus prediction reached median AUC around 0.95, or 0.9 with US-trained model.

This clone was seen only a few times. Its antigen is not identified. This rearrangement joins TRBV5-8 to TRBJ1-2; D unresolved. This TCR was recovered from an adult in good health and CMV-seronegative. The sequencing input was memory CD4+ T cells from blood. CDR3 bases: TGTGCCAGCAGCTTGGGGCTCTCTTACTATGCTGGCTACACCTTC. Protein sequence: CASSLGLSYYAGYTF.